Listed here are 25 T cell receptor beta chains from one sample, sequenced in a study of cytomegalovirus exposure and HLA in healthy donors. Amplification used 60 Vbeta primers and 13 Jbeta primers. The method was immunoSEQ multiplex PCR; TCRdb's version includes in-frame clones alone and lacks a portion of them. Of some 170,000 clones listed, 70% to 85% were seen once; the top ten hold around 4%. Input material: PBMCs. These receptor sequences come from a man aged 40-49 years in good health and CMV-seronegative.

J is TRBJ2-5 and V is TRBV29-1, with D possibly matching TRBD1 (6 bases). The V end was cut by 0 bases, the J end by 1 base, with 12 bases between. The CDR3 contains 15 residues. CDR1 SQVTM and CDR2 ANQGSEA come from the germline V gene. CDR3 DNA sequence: TGCAGCGTTGAAGAGTGGAGCAGGGGCCAAGAGACCCAGTACTTC. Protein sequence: CSVEEWSRGQETQYF.

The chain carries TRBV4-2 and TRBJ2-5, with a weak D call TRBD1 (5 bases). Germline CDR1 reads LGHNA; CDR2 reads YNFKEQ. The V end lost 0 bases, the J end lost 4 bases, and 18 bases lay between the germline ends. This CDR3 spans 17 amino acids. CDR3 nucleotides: TGTGCCAGCAGCCAAGACCCCGACAGTGGTTGGGGAGAGACCCAGTACTTC. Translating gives CASSQDPDSGWGETQYF.

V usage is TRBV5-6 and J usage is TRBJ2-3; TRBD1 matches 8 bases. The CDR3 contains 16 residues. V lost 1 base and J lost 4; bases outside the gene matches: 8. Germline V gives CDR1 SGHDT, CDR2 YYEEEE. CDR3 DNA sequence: TGTGCCAGCAGCTTGTTGCGGACAGGGAAACCAGATACGCAGTATTTT. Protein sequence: CASSLLRTGKPDTQYF.

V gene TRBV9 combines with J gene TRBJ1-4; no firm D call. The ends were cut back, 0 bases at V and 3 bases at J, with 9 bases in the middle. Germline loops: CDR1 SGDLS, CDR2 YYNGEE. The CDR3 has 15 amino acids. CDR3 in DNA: TGTGCCAGCAGCGTAGGTAGTGCTTCTAATGAAAAACTGTTTTTT. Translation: CASSVGSASNEKLFF.

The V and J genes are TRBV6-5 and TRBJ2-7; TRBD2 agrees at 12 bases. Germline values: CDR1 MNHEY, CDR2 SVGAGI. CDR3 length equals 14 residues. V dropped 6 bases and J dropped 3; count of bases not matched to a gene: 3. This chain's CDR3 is CASRPGLAGYEQYF. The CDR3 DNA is TGTGCCAGCAGGCCGGGACTAGCGGGCTACGAGCAGTACTTC.

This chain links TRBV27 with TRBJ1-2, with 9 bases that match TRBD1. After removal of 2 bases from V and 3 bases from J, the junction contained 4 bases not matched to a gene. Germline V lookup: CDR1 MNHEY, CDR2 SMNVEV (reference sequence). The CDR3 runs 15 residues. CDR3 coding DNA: TGTGCCAGCAGTTTAGGGGGACAGGGTTACTATGGCTACACCTTC. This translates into CASSLGGQGYYGYTF.

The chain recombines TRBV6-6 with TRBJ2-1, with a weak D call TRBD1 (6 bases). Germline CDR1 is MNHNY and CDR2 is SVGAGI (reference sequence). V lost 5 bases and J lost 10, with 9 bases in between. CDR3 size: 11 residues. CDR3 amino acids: CASSRQVEQFF. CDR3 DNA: TGTGCCAGCAGTAGACAGGTCGAGCAGTTCTTC.

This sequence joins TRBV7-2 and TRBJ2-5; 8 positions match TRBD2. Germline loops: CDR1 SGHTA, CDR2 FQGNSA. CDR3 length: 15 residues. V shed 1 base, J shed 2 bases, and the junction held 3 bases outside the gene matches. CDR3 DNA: TGTGCCAGCAGCTTAGAAGCGGGGGTACAAGAGACCCAGTACTTC. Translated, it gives CASSLEAGVQETQYF.

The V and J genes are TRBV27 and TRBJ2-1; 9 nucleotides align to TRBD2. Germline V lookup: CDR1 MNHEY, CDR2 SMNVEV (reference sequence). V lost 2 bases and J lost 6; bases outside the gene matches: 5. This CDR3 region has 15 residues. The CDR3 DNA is TGTGCCAGCAGTTTAGGGCTAGCGGGGACCAATGAGCAGTTCTTC. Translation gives CASSLGLAGTNEQFF.

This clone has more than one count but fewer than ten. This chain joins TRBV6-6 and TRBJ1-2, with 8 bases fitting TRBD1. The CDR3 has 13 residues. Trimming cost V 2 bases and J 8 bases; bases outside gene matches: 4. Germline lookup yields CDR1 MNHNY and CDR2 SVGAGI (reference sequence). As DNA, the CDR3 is TGTGCCAGCAGTTACGGTGACAGGGGCGGCTACACCTTC. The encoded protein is CASSYGDRGGYTF.

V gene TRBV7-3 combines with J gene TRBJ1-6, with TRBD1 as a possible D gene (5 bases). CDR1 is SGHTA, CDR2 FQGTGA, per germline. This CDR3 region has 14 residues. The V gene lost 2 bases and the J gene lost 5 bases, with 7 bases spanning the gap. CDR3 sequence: CASSLGGDNSPLHF. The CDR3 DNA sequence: TGTGCCAGCAGCTTAGGAGGGGATAATTCACCCCTCCACTTT.

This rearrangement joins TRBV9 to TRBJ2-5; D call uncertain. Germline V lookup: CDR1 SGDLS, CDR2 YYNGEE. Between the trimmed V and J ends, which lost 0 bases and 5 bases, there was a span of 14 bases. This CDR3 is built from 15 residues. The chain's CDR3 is CASSVGALSTETQYF. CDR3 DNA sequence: TGTGCCAGCAGCGTAGGGGCTCTATCAACGGAGACCCAGTACTTC.

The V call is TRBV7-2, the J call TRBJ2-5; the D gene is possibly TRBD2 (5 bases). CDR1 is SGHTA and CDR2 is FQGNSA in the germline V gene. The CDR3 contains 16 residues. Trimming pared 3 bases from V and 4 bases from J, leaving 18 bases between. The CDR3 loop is CASSFAAGWGRETQYF. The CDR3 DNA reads TGTGCCAGCAGCTTCGCTGCGGGTTGGGGTCGAGAGACCCAGTACTTC.

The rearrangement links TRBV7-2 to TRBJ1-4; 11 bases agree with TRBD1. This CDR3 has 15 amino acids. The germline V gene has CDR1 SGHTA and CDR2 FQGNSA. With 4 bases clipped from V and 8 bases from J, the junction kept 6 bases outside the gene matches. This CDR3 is CASSSYRDRGEKLFF. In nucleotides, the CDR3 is TGTGCCAGCAGCTCCTACCGGGACAGGGGGGAAAAACTGTTTTTT.

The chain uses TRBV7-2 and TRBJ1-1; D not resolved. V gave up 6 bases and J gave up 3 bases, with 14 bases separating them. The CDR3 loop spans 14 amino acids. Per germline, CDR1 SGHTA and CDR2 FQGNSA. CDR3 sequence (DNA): TGTGCCAGCAGACCCTCAGTGTCCCACACTGAAGCTTTCTTT. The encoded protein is CASRPSVSHTEAFF. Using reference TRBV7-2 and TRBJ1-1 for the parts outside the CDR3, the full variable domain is GAGVSQSPSNKVTEKGKDVELRCDPISGHTALYWYRQSLGQGLEFLIYFQGNSAPDKSGLPSDRFSAERTGGSVSTLTIQRTQQEDSAVYLCASRPSVSHTEAFFGQGTRLTVV.

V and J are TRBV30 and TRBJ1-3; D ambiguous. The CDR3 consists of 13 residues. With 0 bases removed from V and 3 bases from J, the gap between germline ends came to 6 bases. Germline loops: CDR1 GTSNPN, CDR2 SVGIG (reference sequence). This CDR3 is CAWSVLIGNTIYF. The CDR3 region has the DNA TGTGCCTGGAGTGTACTTATTGGAAACACCATATATTTT.

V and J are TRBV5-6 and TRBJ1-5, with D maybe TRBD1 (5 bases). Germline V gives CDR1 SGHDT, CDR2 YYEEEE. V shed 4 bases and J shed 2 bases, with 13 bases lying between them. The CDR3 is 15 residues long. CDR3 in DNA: TGTGCCAGCAGCATTAGGACGGGGGGCAATCAGCCCCAGCATTTT. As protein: CASSIRTGGNQPQHF.

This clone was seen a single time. This chain's CDR3 is CASSSGVWDEKLFF. CDR3 nucleotide sequence: TGTGCCAGCAGTTCAGGGGTTTGGGATGAAAAACTGTTTTTT. V is TRBV6-6 and J is TRBJ1-4; maybe TRBD1 (6 bases). The CDR3 is made up of 14 amino acids. Germline V lookup: CDR1 MNHNY, CDR2 SVGAGI (reference sequence). The V gene lost 4 bases and the J gene lost 6 bases, with 12 bases spanning the gap.

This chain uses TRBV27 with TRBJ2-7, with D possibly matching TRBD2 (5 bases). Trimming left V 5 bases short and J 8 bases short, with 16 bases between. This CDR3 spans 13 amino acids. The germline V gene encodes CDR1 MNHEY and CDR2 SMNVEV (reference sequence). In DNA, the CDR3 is TGTGCCAGCAGTACGGCCAAATCGGGGAAGCAGTACTTC. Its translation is CASSTAKSGKQYF.

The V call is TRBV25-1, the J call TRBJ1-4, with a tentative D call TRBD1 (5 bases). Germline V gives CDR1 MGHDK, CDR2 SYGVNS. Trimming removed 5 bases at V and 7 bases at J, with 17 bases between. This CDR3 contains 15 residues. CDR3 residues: CASSTQGGMVEKLFF. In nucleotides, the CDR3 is TGTGCCAGCAGTACCCAGGGAGGGATGGTTGAAAAACTGTTTTTT.

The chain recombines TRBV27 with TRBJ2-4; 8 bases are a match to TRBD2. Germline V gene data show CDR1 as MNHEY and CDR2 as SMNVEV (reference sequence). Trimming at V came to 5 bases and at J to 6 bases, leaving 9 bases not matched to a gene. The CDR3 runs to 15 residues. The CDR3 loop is CASSKPGGGRNIQYF. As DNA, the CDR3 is TGTGCCAGCAGTAAGCCCGGGGGGGGCCGAAACATTCAGTACTTC.

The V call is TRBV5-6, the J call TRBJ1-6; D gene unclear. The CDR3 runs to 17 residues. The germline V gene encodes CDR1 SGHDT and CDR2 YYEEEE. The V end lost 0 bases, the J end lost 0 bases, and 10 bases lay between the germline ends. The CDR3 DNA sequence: TGTGCCAGCAGCTTGGTGCGCAGGAACTCCTATAATTCACCCCTCCACTTT. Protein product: CASSLVRRNSYNSPLHF.

The CDR3 DNA sequence: TGTGCCATCAGGTCAGGGAGGGGGGAGCAGTACTTC. Residues: CAIRSGRGEQYF. The chain employs TRBV10-3 and TRBJ2-7; TRBD2 is a possible D gene (7 bases). V was clipped by 6 bases and J by 7 bases, with 13 bases between them. This CDR3 contains 12 residues. CDR1 and CDR2 from the germline V gene are ENHRY and SYGVKD.

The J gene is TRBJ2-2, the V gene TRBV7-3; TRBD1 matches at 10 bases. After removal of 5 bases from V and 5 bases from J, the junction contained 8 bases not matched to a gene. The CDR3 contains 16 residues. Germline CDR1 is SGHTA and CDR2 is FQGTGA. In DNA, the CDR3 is TGTGCCAGCAGCCCCAGGGACAGGGGTTGGACCGGGGAGCTGTTTTTT. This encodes CASSPRDRGWTGELFF.

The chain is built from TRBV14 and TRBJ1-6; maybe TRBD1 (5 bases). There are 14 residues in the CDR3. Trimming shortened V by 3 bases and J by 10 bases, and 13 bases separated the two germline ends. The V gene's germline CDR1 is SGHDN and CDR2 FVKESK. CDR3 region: CASSQGQGRSPLHF. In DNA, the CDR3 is TGTGCCAGCAGCCAGGGCCAGGGAAGATCACCCCTCCACTTT.